This TCR beta chain is drawn from a study of response to subunit inactivated influenza vaccine. Germline CDR1 and CDR2: SEHNR and FQNEAQ (reference sequence). The CDR3 sequence is 15 residues long. A word on this clonotype: A junction boundary mismatches the germline segment, possibly from a read error.

TCRdb reprocessed the RT-PCR reads with MiXCR, giving one entry per CDR3 protein. The table lists more than 550,000 distinct CDR3 sequences, about 11% of them singletons, with approximately 11% in the top ten. The sample also formed part of further work on T cells expressing NK-cell markers. According to that study: Template switching by 5'RACE with UMIs generated the TCR beta cDNA.

The V call is TRBV7-9, the J call TRBJ2-2; 10 bases line up with TRBD2. The receptor's source is a middle-aged man who received an inactivated influenza vaccine. The sequenced sample was PBMCs from blood, obtained on the day of vaccination. In DNA, the CDR3 is TGTGCCAGCAGCATAGCGGGAGGTATCACCGGGGAGCTGTTTTTT. The encoded protein is CASSIAGGITGELFF.